This T cell receptor (beta chain) came from a study of radiotherapy plus CTLA-4 blockade in lung cancer. Study conclusions and caveats: Reports state that early shifts in blood T cell clones, with interferon-beta, best predicted response. The study found tumor-derived TCR clones expanded in blood after radiotherapy plus ipilimumab.

Notes on this clone: Its antigen is as yet unknown.

Here immunoSEQ multiplex PCR was the method, and the copy in TCRdb shows in-frame clones only, minus some. The table shows about 98,000 clones, with roughly 80% occurring only once. This TCR came from a human donor with non-small cell lung cancer who had a partial response to radiotherapy plus ipilimumab. The sample here was peripheral blood, taken from a patient treated with radiotherapy plus ipilimumab.

CDR3 coding DNA: TGTGCCAGCAGTTCCACCGACAGGGGGCATAATGAAGCTTTCTTT. This encodes CASSSTDRGHNEAFF. The chain employs TRBV28 and TRBJ1-1, with TRBD1 matching over 10 bases. J was trimmed by 7 bases and V by 4 bases; bases with no gene match: 9. This CDR3 contains 15 residues. Germline lookup yields CDR1 MDHEN and CDR2 SYDVKM.